These 12 T cell receptor beta chains came from one sample sequenced in a study of blood T cell repertoires in COVID-19. Data came from immunoSEQ multiplex PCR; TCRdb stores just in-frame clones and leaves some out. The sample has about 210,000 clones, around 82% seen once. Input material: peripheral blood. The receptors here all came from a woman in her thirties or forties with active or convalescent COVID-19.

This clone was found once. This rearrangement joins TRBV5-1 to TRBJ2-3; perhaps TRBD1 as D (6 bases). Between the trimmed V and J ends, which lost 5 bases and 1 base, there was a span of 14 bases. The CDR3 spans 15 residues. Germline V gene lookup returns CDR1 SGHRS and CDR2 YFSETQ. CDR3 sequence (DNA): TGCGCCAGCAGTCGGCAGGGGCAGGGCACAGATACGCAGTATTTT. Translated: CASSRQGQGTDTQYF.

The chain links TRBV3-1 (or the pseudogene TRBV3-2) to TRBJ2-7, with TRBD1 identical over 8 bases. V was clipped by 4 bases and J by 5 bases; unmatched bases: 13. The CDR3 is made up of 16 amino acids. CDR1 LGHDT and CDR2 YNNKEL come from the germline V gene (reference sequence). In DNA, the CDR3 is TGTGCCAGCAGCCCCTACTACTCAGGGGGCGAAGACGAGCAGTACTTC. It specifies CASSPYYSGGEDEQYF.

As DNA, the CDR3 is TGTGCCAGCTCACCACGAGGGAGGGATTCACCCCTCCACTTT. It specifies CASSPRGRDSPLHF. The V call is TRBV18, the J call TRBJ1-6, with D hard to call. Trimming stripped 1 base from V and 8 bases from J, with 9 bases between. Germline lookup yields CDR1 KGHSH and CDR2 LQKENI. This CDR3 comprises 14 residues.

Written as DNA, the CDR3 is TGTGCCAGCAGCTTAGTACTGGGGGCAGTAGAGACCCAGTACTTC. Translation gives CASSLVLGAVETQYF. V usage is TRBV7-9 and J usage is TRBJ2-5; TRBD1 might be the D (6 bases). CDR1 is SEHNR and CDR2 is FQNEAQ in the germline V gene (reference sequence). The length of the CDR3 is 15 residues. V shed 1 base and J shed 4 bases, with 13 bases lying between them.

Only one count was recorded for this clone. The chain couples TRBV5-1 to TRBJ1-1; the D is unclear. Germline V CDR1 and CDR2: SGHRS, YFSETQ. The ends were cut back, 0 bases at V and 1 base at J, with 7 bases in the middle. The CDR3 is 14 amino acids. The CDR3 DNA follows: TGCGCCAGCAGCTTGGATCCCTCGAACACTGAAGCTTTCTTT. Residues: CASSLDPSNTEAFF.

With respect to this clone: A much bigger clone sits one base away, suggesting this may be a read error. Other DNA sequences of this sample code for an identical CDR3. The chain carries TRBV7-9 and TRBJ1-2; TRBD1 matches 7 bases. The V and J ends lost 5 bases and 8 bases, in that order; junction bases with no gene match: 2. CDR3 length: 11 residues. Germline V gives CDR1 SEHNR, CDR2 FQNEAQ (reference sequence). The DNA for the CDR3 is TGTGCCAGCAGCCGACAGGGCGGCTACACCTTC. Its translation: CASSRQGGYTF. Combining the CDR3 with reference TRBV7-9 and TRBJ1-2 gives the whole variable domain DTGVSQNPRHKITKRGQNVTFRCDPISEHNRLYWYRQTLGQGPEFLTYFQNEAQLEKSRLLSDRFSAERPKGSFSTLEIQRTEQGDSAMYLCASSRQGGYTFGSGTRLTVV.

V and J are TRBV11-2 and TRBJ1-4; 10 nucleotides agree with TRBD1. CDR1 SGHAT and CDR2 FQNNGV come from the germline V gene. Losses at the gene ends were 5 bases for V and 3 bases for J; bases not matched to a gene: 6. This CDR3 has 16 amino acids. The DNA of the CDR3 is TGTGCCAGCAGCACGAGGGACAGGGGTGCTAATGAAAAACTGTTTTTT. It is translated as CASSTRDRGANEKLFF.

A remark on this clone: One junction end does not reproduce the germline sequence, and a read error may be involved. The rearrangement joins TRBV9 to TRBJ1-3, with D unclear. The CDR3 sequence is 13 residues long. Germline loops: CDR1 SGDLS, CDR2 YYNGEE. This CDR3 is CASSEVTGNTIYF. The CDR3 nucleotides are TGTGCCAGCAGCGAGGTGACTGGGAACACCATATATTTT.

This clone was counted once. The chain uses TRBV5-5 and TRBJ1-2; a possible D gene is TRBD1 (6 bases). This CDR3 is built from 16 residues. The germline V gene has CDR1 SGHKS and CDR2 YYEKEE (reference sequence). Trimming removed 3 bases from V and 0 bases from J, with 15 bases in between. The CDR3 bases are TGTGCCAGCAGCTGGGGGGGGCCCGCAGCTAACTATGGCTACACCTTC. As protein: CASSWGGPAANYGYTF. Based on the CDR3 plus reference TRBV5-5 and TRBJ1-2, the full variable domain is DAGVTQSPTHLIKTRGQQVTLRCSPISGHKSVSWYQQVLGQGPQFIFQYYEKEERGRGNFPDRFSARQFPNYSSELNVNALLLGDSALYLCASSWGGPAANYGYTFGSGTRLTVV.

The chain links TRBV6-2 or TRBV6-3 to TRBJ2-1, with 10 positions matching TRBD2. Germline loops: CDR1 MNHEY, CDR2 SVGEGT. J gave up 8 bases and V 6 bases, and 13 bases lay outside the gene matches. This CDR3 spans 16 amino acids. Here the CDR3 DNA reads TGTGCCAGCAGCCCTCGCGCTAGCGGGGGAGGCTATGAGCAGTTCTTC. As protein: CASSPRASGGGYEQFF.

This sequence joins TRBV20-1 and TRBJ1-4; 7 bases align to TRBD1. V lost 3 bases to trimming and J lost 5 bases; unmatched junction nucleotides: 6. This CDR3 has 14 residues. Germline V gives CDR1 DFQATT, CDR2 SNEGSKA (reference sequence). The CDR3 reads CSASRAGQNEKLFF. CDR3 DNA: TGCAGTGCTAGTCGTGCGGGACAGAATGAAAAACTGTTTTTT.

J is TRBJ2-3 and V is TRBV18; TRBD2 matches 14 bases. The CDR3 is 16 amino acids. Germline assignment: CDR1 KGHSH and CDR2 LQKENI. Trimming took 8 bases from V and 5 from J; bases not matched to a gene: 9. Written as DNA, the CDR3 is TGTGCCAGCACCGGGACTAGCGGGGGTCATGGAGATACGCAGTATTTT. Protein sequence: CASTGTSGGHGDTQYF.